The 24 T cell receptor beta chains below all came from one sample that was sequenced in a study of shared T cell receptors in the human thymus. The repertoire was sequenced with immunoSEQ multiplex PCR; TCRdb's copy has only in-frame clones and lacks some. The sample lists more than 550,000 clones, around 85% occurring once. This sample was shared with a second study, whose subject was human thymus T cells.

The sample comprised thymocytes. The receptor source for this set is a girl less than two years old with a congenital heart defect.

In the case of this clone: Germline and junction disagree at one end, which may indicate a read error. CDR3 coding DNA: TGTGCCAGTGGTATTAGGAGGGGAGGTGAAAAACTGTTTTTT. Residues: CASGIRRGGEKLFF. The rearrangement links TRBV19 to TRBJ1-4, with a possible D match to TRBD1 (5 bases). From germline, CDR1 is LNHDA and CDR2 SQIVND (reference sequence). This CDR3 contains 14 residues.

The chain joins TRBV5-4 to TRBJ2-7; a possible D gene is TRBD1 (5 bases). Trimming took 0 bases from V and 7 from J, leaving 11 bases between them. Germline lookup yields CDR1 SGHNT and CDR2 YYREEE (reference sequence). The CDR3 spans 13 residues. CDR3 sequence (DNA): TGTGCCAGCAGCTTGGGCAGGGTTCGTGAGCAGTACTTC. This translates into CASSLGRVREQYF.

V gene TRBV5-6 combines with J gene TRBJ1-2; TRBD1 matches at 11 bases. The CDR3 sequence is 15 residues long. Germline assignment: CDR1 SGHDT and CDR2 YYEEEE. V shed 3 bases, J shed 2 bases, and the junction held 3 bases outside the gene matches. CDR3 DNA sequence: TGTGCCAGCAGCTGGGGACAGGGGGGGAACTATGGCTACACCTTC. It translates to CASSWGQGGNYGYTF.

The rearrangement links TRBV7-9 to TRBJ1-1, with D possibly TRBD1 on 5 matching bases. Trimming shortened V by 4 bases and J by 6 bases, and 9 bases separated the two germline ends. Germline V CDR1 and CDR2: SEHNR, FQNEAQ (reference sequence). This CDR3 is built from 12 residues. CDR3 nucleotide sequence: TGTGCCAGCAGCTCCAAAGGGGCTGAAGCTTTCTTT. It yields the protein CASSSKGAEAFF.

The CDR3 region is CASSMTGSYTF. CDR3 sequence (DNA): TGTGCCAGTAGTATGACAGGGAGCTACACCTTC. The chain links TRBV19 to TRBJ1-2; TRBD1 matches at 7 bases. This CDR3 has 11 residues. Trimming at V came to 3 bases and at J to 9 bases, leaving 1 base not matched to a gene. CDR1 and CDR2 from the germline V gene are LNHDA and SQIVND (reference sequence).

The CDR3 DNA is TGTGCCAGCCCCCTAGCGGGGGGGATCCCCCCCTACAATGAGCAGTTCTTC. Its translation: CASPLAGGIPPYNEQFF. V is TRBV7-9 and J is TRBJ2-1; 12 bases align to TRBD2. The CDR3 totals 17 residues. The junction had 10 bases not matched to a gene; V was cut back by 8 bases and J by 2 bases. In germline, CDR1 is SEHNR, CDR2 FQNEAQ (reference sequence).

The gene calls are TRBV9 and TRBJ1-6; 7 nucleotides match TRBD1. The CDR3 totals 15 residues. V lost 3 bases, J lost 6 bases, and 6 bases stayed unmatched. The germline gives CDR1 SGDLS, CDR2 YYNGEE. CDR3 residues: CASSGTGTANSPLHF. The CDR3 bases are TGTGCCAGCAGCGGAACCGGGACAGCTAATTCACCCCTCCACTTT.

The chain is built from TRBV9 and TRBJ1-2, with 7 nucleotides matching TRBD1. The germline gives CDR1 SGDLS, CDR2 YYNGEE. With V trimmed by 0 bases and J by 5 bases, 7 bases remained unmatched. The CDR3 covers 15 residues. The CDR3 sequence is CASSVEGAGSYGYTF. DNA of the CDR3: TGTGCCAGCAGCGTAGAGGGGGCTGGGAGTTATGGCTACACCTTC.

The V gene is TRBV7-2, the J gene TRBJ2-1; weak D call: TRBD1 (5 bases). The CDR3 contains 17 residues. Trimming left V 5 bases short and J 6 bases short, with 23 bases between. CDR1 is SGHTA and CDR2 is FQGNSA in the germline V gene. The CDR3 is CASSAIGADCLLNEQFF. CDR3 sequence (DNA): TGTGCCAGCAGCGCAATAGGGGCAGACTGCTTACTCAATGAGCAGTTCTTC. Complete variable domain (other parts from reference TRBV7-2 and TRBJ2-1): GAGVSQSPSNKVTEKGKDVELRCDPISGHTALYWYRQSLGQGLEFLIYFQGNSAPDKSGLPSDRFSAERTGGSVSTLTIQRTQQEDSAVYLCASSAIGADCLLNEQFFGPGTRLTVL.

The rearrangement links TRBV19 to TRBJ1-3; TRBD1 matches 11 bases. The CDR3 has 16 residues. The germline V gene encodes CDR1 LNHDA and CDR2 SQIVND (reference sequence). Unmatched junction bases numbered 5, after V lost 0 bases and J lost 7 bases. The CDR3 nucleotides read TGTGCCAGTAGTATAGATCGGGACAGGGGGATGAACACCATATATTTT. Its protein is CASSIDRDRGMNTIYF.

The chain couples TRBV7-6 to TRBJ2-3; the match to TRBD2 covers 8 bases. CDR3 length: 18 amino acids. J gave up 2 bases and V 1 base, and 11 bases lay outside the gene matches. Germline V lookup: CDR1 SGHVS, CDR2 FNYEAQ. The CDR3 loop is CASSLGGLAGDSTDTQYF. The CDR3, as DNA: TGTGCCAGCAGCTTAGGCGGACTAGCTGGGGATTCCACAGATACGCAGTATTTT.

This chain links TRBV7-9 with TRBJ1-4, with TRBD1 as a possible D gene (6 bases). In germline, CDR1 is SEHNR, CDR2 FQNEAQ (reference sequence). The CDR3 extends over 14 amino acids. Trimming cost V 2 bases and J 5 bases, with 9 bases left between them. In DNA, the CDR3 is TGTGCCAGCAGCTTAATAGGGGGAAATGAAAAACTGTTTTTT. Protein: CASSLIGGNEKLFF.

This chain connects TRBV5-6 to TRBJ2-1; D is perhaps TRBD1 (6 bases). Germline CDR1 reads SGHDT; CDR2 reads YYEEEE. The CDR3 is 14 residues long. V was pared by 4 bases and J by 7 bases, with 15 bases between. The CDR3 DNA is TGTGCCAGCAGCCCGGTGGGGGCGGGTAATGAGCAGTTCTTC. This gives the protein CASSPVGAGNEQFF.

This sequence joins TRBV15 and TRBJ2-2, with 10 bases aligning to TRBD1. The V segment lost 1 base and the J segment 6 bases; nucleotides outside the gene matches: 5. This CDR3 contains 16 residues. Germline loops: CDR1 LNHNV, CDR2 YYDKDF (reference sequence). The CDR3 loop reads CATSRGGGQGAGELFF. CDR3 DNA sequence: TGTGCCACCAGCAGAGGGGGTGGACAGGGGGCCGGGGAGCTGTTTTTT.

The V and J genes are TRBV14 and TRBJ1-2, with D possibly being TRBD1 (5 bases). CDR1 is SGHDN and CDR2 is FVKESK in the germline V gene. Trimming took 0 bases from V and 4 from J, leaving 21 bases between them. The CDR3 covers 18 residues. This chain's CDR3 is CASSQEDRQNPRGYGYTF. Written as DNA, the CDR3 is TGTGCCAGCAGCCAAGAGGATCGACAGAACCCCAGAGGCTATGGCTACACCTTC. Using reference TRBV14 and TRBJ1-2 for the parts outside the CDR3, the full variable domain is EAGVTQFPSHSVIEKGQTVTLRCDPISGHDNLYWYRRVMGKEIKFLLHFVKESKQDESGMPNNRFLAERTGGTYSTLKVQPAELEDSGVYFCASSQEDRQNPRGYGYTFGSGTRLTVV.

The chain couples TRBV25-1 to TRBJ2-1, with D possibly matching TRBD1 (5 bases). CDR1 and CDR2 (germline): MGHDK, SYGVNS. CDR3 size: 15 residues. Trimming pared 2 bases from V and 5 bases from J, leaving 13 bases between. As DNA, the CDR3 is TGTGCCAGCAGTGAACTAAATACAGGCCACAATGAGCAGTTCTTC. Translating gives CASSELNTGHNEQFF.

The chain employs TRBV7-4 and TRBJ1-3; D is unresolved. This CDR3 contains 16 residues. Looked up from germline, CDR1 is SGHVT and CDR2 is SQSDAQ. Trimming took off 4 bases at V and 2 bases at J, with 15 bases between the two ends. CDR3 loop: CASSSSGIKTGNTIYF. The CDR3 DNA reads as TGTGCCAGCAGCTCCTCCGGGATTAAGACTGGAAACACCATATATTTT. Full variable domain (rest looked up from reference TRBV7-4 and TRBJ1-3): GAGVSQSPRYKVAKRGRDVALRCDSISGHVTLYWYRQTLGQGSEVLTYSQSDAQRDKSGRPSGRFSAERPERSVSTLKIQRTEQGDSAVYLCASSSSGIKTGNTIYFGEGSWLTVV.

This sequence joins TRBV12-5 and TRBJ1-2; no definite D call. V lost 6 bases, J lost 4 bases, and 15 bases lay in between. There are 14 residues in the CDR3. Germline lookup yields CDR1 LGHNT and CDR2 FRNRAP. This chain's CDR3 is CASGHHDCSYGYTF. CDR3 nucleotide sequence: TGTGCTAGTGGACACCATGACTGTTCCTATGGCTACACCTTC.

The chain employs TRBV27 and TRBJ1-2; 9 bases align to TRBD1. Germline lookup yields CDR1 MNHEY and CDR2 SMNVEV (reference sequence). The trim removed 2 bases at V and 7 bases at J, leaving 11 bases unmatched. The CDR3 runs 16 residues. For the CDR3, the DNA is TGTGCCAGCAGTTTAGGGACGACAGGGGGAAGCTCTGGCTACACCTTC. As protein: CASSLGTTGGSSGYTF.

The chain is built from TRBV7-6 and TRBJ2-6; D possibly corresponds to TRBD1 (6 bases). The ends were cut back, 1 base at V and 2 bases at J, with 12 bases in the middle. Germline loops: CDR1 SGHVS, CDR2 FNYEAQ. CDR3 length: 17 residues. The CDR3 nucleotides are TGTGCCAGCAGCTTAGGGACAGCAGAAACTGGGGCCAACGTCCTGACTTTC. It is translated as CASSLGTAETGANVLTF.

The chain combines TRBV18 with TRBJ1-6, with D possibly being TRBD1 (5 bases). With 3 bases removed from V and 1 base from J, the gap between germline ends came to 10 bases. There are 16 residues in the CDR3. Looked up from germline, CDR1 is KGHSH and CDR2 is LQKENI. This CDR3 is CASSPAGLSYNSPLHF. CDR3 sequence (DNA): TGTGCCAGCTCACCGGCGGGGCTGTCCTATAATTCACCCCTCCACTTT.

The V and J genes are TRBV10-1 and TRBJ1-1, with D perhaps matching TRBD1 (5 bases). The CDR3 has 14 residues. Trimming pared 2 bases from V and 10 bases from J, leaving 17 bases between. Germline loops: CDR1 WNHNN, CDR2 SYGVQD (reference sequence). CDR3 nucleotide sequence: TGCGCCAGCAGTGAGGCCAGGGATCAGAGCCGAGCTTTCTTT. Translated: CASSEARDQSRAFF.

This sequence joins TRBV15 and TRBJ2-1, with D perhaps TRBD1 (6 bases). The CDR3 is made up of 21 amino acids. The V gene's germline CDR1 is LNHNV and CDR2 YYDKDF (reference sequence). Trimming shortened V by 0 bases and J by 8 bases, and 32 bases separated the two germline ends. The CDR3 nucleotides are TGTGCCACCAGCAGAGATGGGGGCCAGCCCCGTTTTAATGCCTACAATGATGAGCAGTTCTTC. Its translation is CATSRDGGQPRFNAYNDEQFF.

The CDR3 bases are TGTGCCAGCAGCGTCGGTTCCGGGGAGCTGTTTTTT. It is translated as CASSVGSGELFF. The rearrangement links TRBV9 to TRBJ2-2; D is uncertain. Germline CDR1 reads SGDLS; CDR2 reads YYNGEE. CDR3 size: 12 residues. The V end lost 2 bases, the J end lost 6 bases, and 5 bases lay between the germline ends.